This section outlines one TCR beta chain sequence together with its context. Its target is not known. The table came from immunoSEQ multiplex PCR; TCRdb's copy has only in-frame clones and leaves some out. The data hold 97,000 or so clones, with 85% to 90% observed a single time. The CDR3 runs to 14 residues. Trimming removed 4 bases from V and 7 bases from J, with 14 bases in between. From germline, CDR1 is SGDLS and CDR2 YYNGEE. This specimen comes from a study of T cell responses to AZD1222 COVID-19 vaccine. Points from the study as a whole: CD4 TCRs associated with vaccination spanned spike, dominating at 160-218 and 743-854.

This rearrangement joins TRBV9 to TRBJ1-4; TRBD1 might be the D (6 bases). The TCR was taken from an adult in good health. Material: peripheral blood, obtained on day 0 of AZD1222 vaccination. CDR3 sequence: CASSNRGAGEKLFF. CDR3 in DNA: TGTGCCAGCAGCAATCGGGGGGCCGGTGAAAAACTGTTTTTT.